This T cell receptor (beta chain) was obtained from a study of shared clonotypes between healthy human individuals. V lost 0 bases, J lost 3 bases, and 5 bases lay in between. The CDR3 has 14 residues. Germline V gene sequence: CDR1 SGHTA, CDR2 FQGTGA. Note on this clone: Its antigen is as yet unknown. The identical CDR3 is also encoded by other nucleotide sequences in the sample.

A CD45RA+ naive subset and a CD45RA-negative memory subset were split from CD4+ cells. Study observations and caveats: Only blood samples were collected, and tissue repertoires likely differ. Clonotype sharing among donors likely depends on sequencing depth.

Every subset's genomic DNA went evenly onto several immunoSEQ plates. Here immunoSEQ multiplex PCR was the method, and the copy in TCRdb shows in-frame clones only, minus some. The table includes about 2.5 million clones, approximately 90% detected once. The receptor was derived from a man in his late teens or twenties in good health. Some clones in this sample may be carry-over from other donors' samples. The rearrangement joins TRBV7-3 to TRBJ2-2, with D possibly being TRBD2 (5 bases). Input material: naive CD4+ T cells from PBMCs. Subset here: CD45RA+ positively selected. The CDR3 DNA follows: TGTGCCAGCAGCTTAACGGGAGACACCGGGGAGCTGTTTTTT. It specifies CASSLTGDTGELFF.